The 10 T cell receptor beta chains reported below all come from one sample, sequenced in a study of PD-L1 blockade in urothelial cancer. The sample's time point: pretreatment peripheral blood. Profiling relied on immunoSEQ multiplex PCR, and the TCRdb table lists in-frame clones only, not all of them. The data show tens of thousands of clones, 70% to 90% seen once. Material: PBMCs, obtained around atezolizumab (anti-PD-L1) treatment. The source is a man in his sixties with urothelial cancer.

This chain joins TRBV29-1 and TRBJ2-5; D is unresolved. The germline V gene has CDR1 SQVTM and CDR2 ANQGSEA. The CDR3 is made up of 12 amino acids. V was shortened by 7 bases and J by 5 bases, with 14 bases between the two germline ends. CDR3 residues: CSAVVSFETQYF. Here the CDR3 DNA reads TGCAGCGCCGTCGTTAGTTTCGAGACCCAGTACTTC. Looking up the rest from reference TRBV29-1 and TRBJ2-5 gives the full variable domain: SAVISQKPSRDICQRGTSLTIQCQVDSQVTMMFWYRQQPGQSLTLIATANQGSEATYESGFVIDKFPISRPNLTFSTLTVSNMSPEDSSIYLCSAVVSFETQYFGPGTRLLVL.

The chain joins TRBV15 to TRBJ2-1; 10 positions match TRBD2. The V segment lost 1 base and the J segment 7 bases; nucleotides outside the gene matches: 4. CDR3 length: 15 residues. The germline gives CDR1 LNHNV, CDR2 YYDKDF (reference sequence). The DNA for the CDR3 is TGTGCCACCAGCAGAGTGAGCGGGGGGGCGAATGAGCAGTTCTTC. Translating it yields CATSRVSGGANEQFF.

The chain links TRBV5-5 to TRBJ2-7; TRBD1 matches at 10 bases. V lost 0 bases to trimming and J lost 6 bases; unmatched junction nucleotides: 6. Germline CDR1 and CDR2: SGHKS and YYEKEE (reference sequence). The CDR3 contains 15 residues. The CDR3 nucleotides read TGTGCCAGCAGCTTGGGCGGGGGACAGGGGCGCGAGCAGTACTTC. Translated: CASSLGGGQGREQYF.

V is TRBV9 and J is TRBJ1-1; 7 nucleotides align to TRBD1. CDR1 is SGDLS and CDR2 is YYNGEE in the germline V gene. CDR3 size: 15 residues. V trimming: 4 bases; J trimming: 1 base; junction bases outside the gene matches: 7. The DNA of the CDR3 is TGTGCCAGCAGCCCCTCGGGACAGAAGAACACTGAAGCTTTCTTT. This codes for CASSPSGQKNTEAFF.

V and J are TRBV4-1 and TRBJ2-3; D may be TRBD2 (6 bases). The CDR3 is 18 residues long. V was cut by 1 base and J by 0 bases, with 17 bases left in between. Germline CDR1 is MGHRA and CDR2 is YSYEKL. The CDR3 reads CASSQVPEMLASTDTQYF. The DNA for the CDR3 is TGCGCCAGCAGCCAAGTTCCAGAGATGCTAGCGAGCACAGATACGCAGTATTTT.

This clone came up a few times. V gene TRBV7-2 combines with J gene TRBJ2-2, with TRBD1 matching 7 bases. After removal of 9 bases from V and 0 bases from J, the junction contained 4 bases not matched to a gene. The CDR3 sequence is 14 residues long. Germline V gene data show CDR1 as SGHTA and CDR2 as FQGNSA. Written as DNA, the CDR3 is TGTGCCAGTAAGACAGGGTCGAACACCGGGGAGCTGTTTTTT. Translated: CASKTGSNTGELFF.

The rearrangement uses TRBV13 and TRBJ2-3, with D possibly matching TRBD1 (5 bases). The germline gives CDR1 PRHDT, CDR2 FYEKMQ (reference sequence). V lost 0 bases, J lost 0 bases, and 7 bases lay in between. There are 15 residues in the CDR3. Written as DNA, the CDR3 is TGTGCCAGCAGCTTAGGGGGGCTAAGCACAGATACGCAGTATTTT. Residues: CASSLGGLSTDTQYF.

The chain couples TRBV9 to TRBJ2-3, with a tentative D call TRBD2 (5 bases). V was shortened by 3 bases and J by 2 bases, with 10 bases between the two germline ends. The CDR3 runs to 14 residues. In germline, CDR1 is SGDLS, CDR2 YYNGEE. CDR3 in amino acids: CASSEVAYTDTQYF. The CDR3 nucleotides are TGTGCCAGCAGCGAAGTAGCGTACACAGATACGCAGTATTTT.

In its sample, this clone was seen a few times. The CDR3 coding sequence is TGTGCCAGCAGCGGGACAGGGGAAGGTGGAGAAAAACTGTTTTTT. Translating it yields CASSGTGEGGEKLFF. The chain links TRBV6-4 to TRBJ1-4; 10 nucleotides match TRBD1. Germline values: CDR1 MRHNA, CDR2 SNTAGT. The CDR3 loop spans 15 amino acids. Trimming at V came to 6 bases and at J to 8 bases, leaving 9 bases not matched to a gene.

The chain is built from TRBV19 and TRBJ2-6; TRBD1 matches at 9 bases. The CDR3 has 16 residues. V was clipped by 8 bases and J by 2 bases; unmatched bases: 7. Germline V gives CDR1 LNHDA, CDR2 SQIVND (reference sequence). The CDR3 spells CASSDRGAAGANVLTF. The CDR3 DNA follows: TGTGCCAGTTCGGACAGGGGTGCCGCTGGGGCCAACGTCCTGACTTTC.